This T cell receptor (beta chain) emerged from a study of beta chain features in type 1 diabetes. Study background: Across all samples, about 110,000,000 sorted cells were examined.

What was sequenced were expressed TCRB transcripts, since all of the isolated RNA had been reverse transcribed. A few million reads, on average, came from each naive, central memory and regulatory T cell sample. The table came from immunoSEQ multiplex PCR; TCRdb's copy has only in-frame clones and leaves some out. The table shows about 660,000 clones, with over 13% occurring only once. With regard to this clone: Its antigen remains unknown.

Study-wide points: Within patients, naive, central memory and Treg TCRB repertoires seemed more similar than within healthy donors. VDJ junctions sequenced from type 1 diabetes patients showed fewer insertions and more deletions. Type 1 diabetes patients had moderately but significantly shorter TCRB CDR3s in all four CD4+ subsets.

V gave up 7 bases and J gave up 0 bases, with 6 bases separating them. In germline, CDR1 is SGHTA, CDR2 FQGNSA. The CDR3 runs to 12 residues. The source is a man younger than 35 with type 1 diabetes. The chain uses TRBV7-2 and TRBJ2-5; D unclear. The sample was naive CD4+ T cells from blood. CDR3 nucleotides: TGTGCCAGCACACAGAACCAAGAGACCCAGTACTTC. Amino acid sequence: CASTQNQETQYF.